The 14 T cell receptor beta chains in this list originate from one sample, sequenced in a study of cytomegalovirus exposure and HLA in healthy donors. The PCR had 60 Vbeta and 13 Jbeta primers. The table came from immunoSEQ multiplex PCR; TCRdb's copy has only in-frame clones and leaves some out. This sample has some 140,000 clones; around 72% occur once, and the top ten carry around 4.1%. Material for sequencing was PBMCs. These receptors were taken from a man aged 18 to 29 in good health and CMV-seropositive.

This chain uses TRBV11-1 with TRBJ2-3, with 7 bases fitting TRBD2. Per the germline V gene, CDR1 is SGHAT and CDR2 is FQDESV (reference sequence). This CDR3 contains 15 residues. With V trimmed by 5 bases and J by 0 bases, 5 bases remained unmatched. CDR3 amino acids: CASSPSGASTDTQYF. The CDR3 DNA follows: TGTGCCAGCAGCCCCAGCGGGGCTAGCACAGATACGCAGTATTTT.

The chain employs TRBV7-9 and TRBJ2-3; 7 bases are shared with TRBD1. V gave up 2 bases and J gave up 4 bases; unmatched junction bases: 3. The CDR3 runs 14 residues. From germline, CDR1 is SEHNR and CDR2 FQNEAQ (reference sequence). For the CDR3, the DNA is TGTGCCAGCAGCTTACAGGGGGTCGCAGATACGCAGTATTTT. This encodes CASSLQGVADTQYF.

The chain combines TRBV5-1 with TRBJ1-1; D is unclear. CDR3 length equals 15 residues. CDR1 is SGHRS and CDR2 is YFSETQ in the germline V gene. V lost 0 bases and J 0 bases, leaving 9 bases between the germline ends. CDR3 sequence: CASSLVPDMNTEAFF. CDR3 DNA: TGCGCCAGCAGCTTGGTCCCAGATATGAACACTGAAGCTTTCTTT. The full variable domain, in which reference TRBV5-1 and TRBJ1-1 provide the parts outside the CDR3, is KAGVTQTPRYLIKTRGQQVTLSCSPISGHRSVSWYQQTPGQGLQFLFEYFSETQRNKGNFPGRFSGRQFSNSRSEMNVSTLELGDSALYLCASSLVPDMNTEAFFGQGTRLTVV.

V and J are TRBV28 and TRBJ2-5; TRBD2 agrees at 8 bases. The CDR3 runs to 14 residues. Germline V lookup: CDR1 MDHEN, CDR2 SYDVKM. Trimming at V came to 3 bases and at J to 7 bases, leaving 7 bases not matched to a gene. This CDR3 reads CASSLSGGRVTQYF. The CDR3 DNA sequence: TGTGCCAGCAGTTTGTCGGGGGGGAGGGTGACCCAGTACTTC.

CDR3 sequence: CASSLEGWGRRGVNTEAFF. CDR3 in DNA: TGTGCCAGCAGCTTAGAGGGATGGGGGAGGCGAGGTGTGAACACTGAAGCTTTCTTT. The chain is built from TRBV7-9 and TRBJ1-1; D perhaps matches TRBD1 (5 bases). This CDR3 comprises 19 residues. CDR1 is SEHNR and CDR2 is FQNEAQ in the germline V gene (reference sequence). Trimming took off 1 base at V and 0 bases at J, with 21 bases between the two ends.

The rearrangement joins TRBV27 to TRBJ1-1, with TRBD1 matching 7 bases. With V trimmed by 8 bases and J by 2 bases, 8 bases remained unmatched. Germline V lookup: CDR1 MNHEY, CDR2 SMNVEV (reference sequence). The CDR3 is made up of 14 amino acids. This CDR3 reads CASSRGPDNTEAFF. The CDR3 nucleotides read TGTGCCAGCTCGAGGGGGCCAGACAACACTGAAGCTTTCTTT.

Notes on this clone: The identical CDR3 is also encoded by other nucleotide sequences in the sample. The DNA of the CDR3 is TGTGCCAGCAGTTTAACAGGCTACGAGCAGTACTTC. Protein product: CASSLTGYEQYF. The V and J genes are TRBV28 and TRBJ2-7; D is perhaps TRBD1 (5 bases). Germline V gives CDR1 MDHEN, CDR2 SYDVKM. This CDR3 is built from 12 residues. The V end was cut by 2 bases, the J end by 3 bases, with 5 bases between.

V is TRBV6-6 and J is TRBJ2-2; a weak D match, TRBD1 (6 bases). The CDR3 has 15 amino acids. Trimming pared 6 bases from V and 1 base from J, leaving 12 bases between. Germline-derived CDR1 and CDR2 are MNHNY and SVGAGI (reference sequence). The CDR3 loop reads CASSFTRGNTGELFF. CDR3 nucleotides: TGTGCCAGCAGCTTTACCAGGGGGAACACCGGGGAGCTGTTTTTT.

The genes are TRBV4-3 and TRBJ2-3, with D uncertain. Germline CDR1 reads LGHNA; CDR2 reads YSLEER. V was shortened by 1 base and J by 0 bases, with 5 bases between the two germline ends. CDR3 length: 14 amino acids. The CDR3 coding sequence is TGCGCCAGCAGCCAAGGAGGCAGCACAGATACGCAGTATTTT. Amino acids: CASSQGGSTDTQYF.

The chain joins TRBV7-3 to TRBJ2-1; TRBD2 might be the D (6 bases). The V gene lost 5 bases and the J gene lost 6 bases, with 20 bases spanning the gap. The germline CDR1 and CDR2 sequences are SGHTA and FQGTGA. This CDR3 is built from 16 residues. CDR3 region: CASSPQSPLLANEQFF. The CDR3 bases are TGTGCCAGCAGCCCACAAAGCCCCCTACTAGCCAATGAGCAGTTCTTC.

The rearrangement uses TRBV5-4 and TRBJ2-1; TRBD2 matches 7 bases. The CDR3 has 14 amino acids. The germline gives CDR1 SGHNT, CDR2 YYREEE (reference sequence). V lost 4 bases to trimming and J lost 14 bases; unmatched junction nucleotides: 15. This chain's CDR3 is CASSTWGGRAGKFF. The CDR3 DNA reads as TGTGCCAGCAGCACCTGGGGGGGTCGAGCCGGTAAGTTCTTC.

The DNA of the CDR3 is TGTGCCATCAGTGAGTCGGGAGGGGGCAATGAGCAGTTCTTC. As protein: CAISESGGGNEQFF. This chain connects TRBV10-3 to TRBJ2-1, with D perhaps matching TRBD2 (7 bases). The CDR3 runs to 14 residues. Trimming cost V 0 bases and J 6 bases, with 9 bases left between them. Germline V gene lookup returns CDR1 ENHRY and CDR2 SYGVKD.

The chain employs TRBV7-2 and TRBJ1-5; a weak D match, TRBD1 (6 bases). Germline-derived CDR1 and CDR2 are SGHTA and FQGNSA. V was shortened by 1 base and J by 3 bases, with 13 bases between the two germline ends. The CDR3 runs 16 residues. As DNA, the CDR3 is TGTGCCAGCAGCTTAGTCGGAGGACAGTTCAATCAGCCCCAGCATTTT. It yields the protein CASSLVGGQFNQPQHF.

The V and J genes are TRBV28 and TRBJ1-2, with D perhaps matching TRBD1 (6 bases). The germline CDR1 and CDR2 sequences are MDHEN and SYDVKM. The V end was cut by 5 bases, the J end by 4 bases, with 14 bases between. This CDR3 contains 14 residues. The CDR3 DNA reads as TGTGCCAGCAGTCCCCCGGGACACTTCTATGGCTACACCTTC. Amino acids: CASSPPGHFYGYTF.